The rows below give T cell receptor beta chains drawn from one sample of a study of regulatory T cells in long-lasting Graves disease. TCRdb analysed the multiplex PCR reads with MiXCR anew, one entry per CDR3 protein. The data contain roughly 420,000 distinct CDR3 sequences, approximately 16% of them singletons. In addition, the sample was reused for a study of T cells in Graves' hyperthyroidism and ophthalmopathy.

Material: peripheral blood mononuclear cells (PBMCs), obtained at new diagnosis, from a patient treated with antithyroid drugs. The receptors come from a woman under 30 with Graves disease. CDR3s include the opening cysteine and the closing phenylalanine or tryptophan. Each record gives: V gene, clone size, J gene, D gene, CDR3 DNA, CDR3 protein. A D gene is named only where the DNA matches it firmly. The listing skips clone size in some rows; elsewhere it reads once, few, many or a size class.

TRBV9	-	TRBJ2-1	-	TGTGCCAGCAGCGTATTAGGTACATTATTCAATGAGCAGTTCTTC	CASSVLGTLFNEQFF
TRBV6-4	many	TRBJ2-1	TRBD2	TGTGCCAGCAGTGACTCAGCGGGAGGCAATGAGCAGTTCTTC	CASSDSAGGNEQFF
TRBV3-1	few	TRBJ2-7	-	TGTGCCAGCAGCCCAGAACCCCTTTACGAGCAGTACTTC	CASSPEPLYEQYF
TRBV15	few	TRBJ1-4	TRBD1	TGTGCCACCAGCAGGGAACAGGGGACTAATGAAAAACTGTTTTTT	CATSREQGTNEKLFF
TRBV18	-	TRBJ1-4	-	TGTGCCAGCTCACCACCGGGGTTCGGGGACTCTCCTGAAAAACTGTTTTTT	CASSPPGFGDSPEKLFF
TRBV7-2	many	TRBJ1-5	-	TGTGCCAGCAGCTTAGCGGGCAGCCATAGCAATCAGCCCCAGCATTTT	CASSLAGSHSNQPQHF
TRBV7-2	many	TRBJ2-7	TRBD2	TGTGCCAGCAGCTTAGATGGCGGGGGGACCTCCTACGAGCAGTACTTC	CASSLDGGGTSYEQYF
TRBV6-2/TRBV6-3	-	TRBJ2-5	-	TGTGCCAGCAGTTACACAGGCAAGGAGACCCAGTACTTC	CASSYTGKETQYF
TRBV30	-	TRBJ2-7	-	TGTGCCTGGACATTAGATAAGGGCGAGCAGTACTTC	CAWTLDKGEQYF
TRBV27	once	TRBJ1-2	-	TGTGCCAGCAGTCCGCGGCCGGACCCAAATAGCTACACCTTC	CASSPRPDPNSYTF
TRBV27	-	TRBJ1-2	-	TGTGCCAGCAGTTTTCGAGGGGCCTATGGCTACACCTTC	CASSFRGAYGYTF
TRBV20-1	few	TRBJ2-3	-	TGCAGTGCCAAGTCGGGGGCGGCAGATACGCAGTATTTT	CSAKSGAADTQYF
TRBV2	-	TRBJ2-5	-	TGTGCCAGCAGTGGAGGGGGGGCAGAGACCCAGTACTTC	CASSGGGAETQYF
TRBV19	-	TRBJ2-1	-	TGTGCCAGTAGTATAATCGAGGGCTTGGGTGGGAATGAGCAGTTCTTC	CASSIIEGLGGNEQFF
TRBV12-3/TRBV12-4	few	TRBJ1-1	-	TGTGCCAGCAGCTCCCAGGGACTCCCCGGCACTGAAGCTTTCTTT	CASSSQGLPGTEAFF
TRBV4-1	-	TRBJ1-1	-	TGCGCCAGCAGCCAACCCCGGGGTTACACTGAAGCTTTCTTT	CASSQPRGYTEAFF
TRBV30	-	TRBJ2-1	-	TGTGCCTGGAGTGTTCTAGGATCTCCCCTAAGGGAGCAGTTCTTC	CAWSVLGSPLREQFF
TRBV10-2	many	TRBJ2-7	-	TGCGCCAGCAGTGTTAGGGCTTCGGGACTGTCCTACGAGCAGTACTTC	CASSVRASGLSYEQYF
TRBV27	-	TRBJ2-7	TRBD2	TGTGCCAGCAGGGGACTACTCTACAATGAGCAGTACTTC	CASRGLLYNEQYF
TRBV7-9	-	TRBJ2-1	-	TGTGCCAGCAGCTCCCCGGACGTCTACGAGCAGTTCTTC	CASSSPDVYEQFF
TRBV28	-	TRBJ2-3	TRBD1	TGTGCCAGCAGCTCCCGGGACAGGGCTAACACAGATACGCAGTATTTT	CASSSRDRANTDTQYF
TRBV6-1	few	TRBJ1-5	-	TGTGCCAGCAGCCAATCTCTGACCAATCAGCCCCAGCATTTT	CASSQSLTNQPQHF
TRBV15	few	TRBJ2-1	-	TGTGCCACCAGCAGGATAGCGGAGCCCTACAATGAGCAGTTCTTC	CATSRIAEPYNEQFF
TRBV7-2	many	TRBJ2-3	-	TGTGCCAGCAGCCGCGGGATTGATTTTAGCACAGATACGCAGTATTTT	CASSRGIDFSTDTQYF
TRBV15	few	TRBJ2-7	TRBD2	TGTGCCACCAGCGGGGGGGAAAGCTCCTACGAGCAGTACTTC	CATSGGESSYEQYF
TRBV24-1	few	TRBJ2-5	-	TGTGCCACCAGTGATTCAACCGGGACACCGAAAGAGACCCAGTACTTC	CATSDSTGTPKETQYF
TRBV28	many	TRBJ2-1	-	TGTGCCAGCAGCTATACTAATGAGCAGTTCTTC	CASSYTNEQFF
TRBV11-3	many	TRBJ2-1	TRBD2	TGTGCCAGCAGCTTATTGCCCTCGAGCGGGAGGGCCCGTGTTGAGCAGTTCTTC	CASSLLPSSGRARVEQFF
TRBV28	-	TRBJ1-2	-	TGTGCCAGCAGCCGATCCGGGGGATCCAACTATGGCTACACCTTC	CASSRSGGSNYGYTF
TRBV6-5	many	TRBJ2-7	-	TGTGCCAGCAGTTACGGCGGGACTCGAAACGAGCAGTACTTC	CASSYGGTRNEQYF
TRBV28	many	TRBJ2-1	-	TGTGCCAGCAGTTTAATTGTGGGATTGTACAATGAGCAGTTCTTC	CASSLIVGLYNEQFF
TRBV5-8	-	TRBJ2-2	-	TGTGCCAGCAGCAAACTACTAATCACAGGGTCCACCGGGGAGCTGTTTTTT	CASSKLLITGSTGELFF
TRBV12-3/TRBV12-4	-	TRBJ2-7	-	TGTGCCAGCAGTTTCCCGGAGGCTGCCTACGAGCAGTACTTC	CASSFPEAAYEQYF
TRBV12-3/TRBV12-4	many	TRBJ2-1	TRBD2	TGTGCCAGCAGTTTCCCGCGAACTAGCGGGCGATACAATGAGCAGTTCTTC	CASSFPRTSGRYNEQFF
TRBV6-1	few	TRBJ1-6	-	TGTGCCAGCAGCTCAATTAGCTCCTATAATTCACCCCTCCACTTT	CASSSISSYNSPLHF
TRBV2	many	TRBJ2-2	-	TGTGCCAGCAGACGAGCCCCCTTCGGCGGGGAGCTGTTTTTT	CASRRAPFGGELFF
TRBV20-1	many	TRBJ2-1	TRBD2	TGCAGTGCTAGAGACTACGAACTAGCGGGAGACGTCAATGAGCAGTTCTTC	CSARDYELAGDVNEQFF
TRBV24-1	many	TRBJ2-1	-	TGTGCCACCAGTGACCCTGGCAGCCACAATGAGCAGTTCTTC	CATSDPGSHNEQFF
TRBV24-1	many	TRBJ1-1	TRBD1	TGTGCCACCAGTGGGGAAGGAAAGACAGGGCAAAGCACTGAAGCTTTCTTT	CATSGEGKTGQSTEAFF
TRBV2	many	TRBJ2-1	-	TGTGCCAGCAGACTCGACACGAGCTCCTACAATGAGCAGTTCTTC	CASRLDTSSYNEQFF
TRBV2	many	TRBJ2-3	-	TGTGCCAGCGTTGATCCCTTAGCAGATACGCAGTATTTT	CASVDPLADTQYF
TRBV5-1	-	TRBJ2-6	-	TGCGCCAGCAGCTTGGGATTTCCGGACTCTGGGGCCAACGTCCTGACTTTC	CASSLGFPDSGANVLTF
TRBV14	-	TRBJ2-7	TRBD1	TGTGCCAGCAGGGAGAAGGGGGCTCAGTACTTC	CASREKGAQYF
TRBV11-2	many	TRBJ2-3	TRBD2	TGTGCCAGCAGCTTAGTTGGACGGGAGGCGGGCACAGATACGCAGTATTTT	CASSLVGREAGTDTQYF
TRBV20-1	few	TRBJ2-7	-	TGCAGTGCTGGAACCGGGACTCTCTCCTACGAGCAGTACTTC	CSAGTGTLSYEQYF
TRBV2	many	TRBJ1-1	-	TGTGCCAGCAGGGCCTCTCAGAACACTGAAGCTTTCTTT	CASRASQNTEAFF
TRBV20-1	few	TRBJ2-1	-	TGCAGTGCAGGATCCTTGCGGACCCTATCCTACAATGAGCAGTTCTTC	CSAGSLRTLSYNEQFF
TRBV10-2	-	TRBJ2-1	-	TGCGCCAGCAGTACCCCGGGAGTGGGCTACAATGAGCAGTTCTTC	CASSTPGVGYNEQFF
TRBV7-9	few	TRBJ2-3	-	TGTGCCAGCACCCTGGGACTCAGGACCACAGATACGCAGTATTTT	CASTLGLRTTDTQYF
TRBV3-1	many	TRBJ1-1	TRBD1	TGTGCCAGCAGCGACAGGGGGAAGAACACTGAAGCTTTCTTT	CASSDRGKNTEAFF
TRBV5-6	-	TRBJ2-5	TRBD1	TGTGCCAGCAGCGAGAGGAGGACAGGGGGTAAGGAGACCCAGTACTTC	CASSERRTGGKETQYF
TRBV12-3/TRBV12-4	-	TRBJ1-2	-	TGTGCCAGCAGAAACCTCTATGGCTACACCTTC	CASRNLYGYTF
TRBV10-1	many	TRBJ2-7	TRBD2	TGCGCCAGCAGTGGACTAGCGGGAGGGCAGGTCTTGTGGGAGCAGTACTTC	CASSGLAGGQVLWEQYF
TRBV7-2	many	TRBJ1-1	-	TGTGCCAGCAGCTCCCGGACGGGCCTGAACACTGAAGCTTTCTTT	CASSSRTGLNTEAFF
TRBV20-1	-	TRBJ2-4	-	TGCAGTGCCCTCCGGGACGAGCTGGGTAACATTCAGTACTTC	CSALRDELGNIQYF